This T cell receptor (beta chain) emerged from a study of OX40 agonist ivuxolimab in advanced cancers. CDR1 is SEHNR, CDR2 FQNEAQ, per germline (reference sequence). The CDR3 extends over 15 amino acids. V gave up 4 bases and J gave up 4 bases; unmatched junction bases: 5. The data were produced by immunoSEQ multiplex PCR, yet TCRdb's version contains in-frame clones alone and is incomplete. The sample yields about 47,000 clones, more than 85% seen once. This chain joins TRBV7-9 and TRBJ1-2, with 11 nucleotides matching TRBD1. The material was CD4+ or CD8+ T cells sorted from blood, obtained in a trial of the OX40 agonist ivuxolimab. This receptor was identified in an adult with an advanced solid tumor such as melanoma, head and neck, liver or kidney cancer. The CDR3 loop is CASSSGQGDPYGYTF. The CDR3 DNA follows: TGTGCCAGCAGCTCGGGACAGGGGGACCCCTATGGCTACACCTTC.